The source of this T cell receptor beta chain is a study of blood T cell repertoires in COVID-19. Clones were read by immunoSEQ multiplex PCR, and TCRdb kept only the in-frame ones, dropping some. Of roughly 180,000 clones listed, around 87% are singletons. Trimming cost V 4 bases and J 3 bases; bases outside gene matches: 7. Germline CDR1 reads LGHDT; CDR2 reads YNNKEL (reference sequence). This CDR3 region has 16 residues. This chain connects TRBV3-1 (or the pseudogene TRBV3-2) to TRBJ2-1; 9 bases align to TRBD2. The sequenced material came from peripheral blood. The TCR sequence derives from a woman between 25 and 40 years old with active or convalescent COVID-19. CDR3 amino acids: CASSPQGTSLYNEQFF. CDR3 sequence (DNA): TGTGCCAGCAGCCCCCAAGGGACTAGCCTCTACAATGAGCAGTTCTTC.